Below, 4 T cell receptor beta chains from the same sample are listed, as sequenced in a study of Ad26.COV2.S vaccination and SARS-CoV-2 variants. The treatment here: 15 to 20 received Ad26.COV2.S at low or high dose, single or two shots; roughly five received placebo; per-sample allocation not given. Material that was analyzed had been drawn on day 63 after the first vaccine or placebo injection. TCRdb keeps only in-frame clones here, not all; method: immunoSEQ multiplex PCR. Among approximately 410,000 clones listed, about 92% were seen once. The sequences come from peripheral blood, collected in a trial of Ad26.COV2.S vaccine versus placebo. The receptors originated from a person between 18 and 60 years old who received the Ad26.COV2.S COVID-19 vaccine or a placebo.

This sequence joins TRBV9 and TRBJ2-7, with 10 bases aligning to TRBD1. J was trimmed by 3 bases and V by 3 bases; bases with no gene match: 6. The germline V gene encodes CDR1 SGDLS and CDR2 YYNGEE. The CDR3 runs 15 residues. In nucleotides, the CDR3 is TGTGCCAGCAGCGCGACAGGGGGCGGTTACTACGAGCAGTACTTC. Residues: CASSATGGGYYEQYF.

The J gene is TRBJ2-1, the V gene TRBV9; the match to TRBD2 covers 11 bases. The V and J ends lost 6 bases and 13 bases, in that order; junction bases with no gene match: 9. CDR1 is SGDLS and CDR2 is YYNGEE in the germline V gene. The CDR3 loop spans 13 amino acids. CDR3 residues: CASISGGAVQQFF. The CDR3 DNA sequence: TGTGCCAGCATTAGCGGGGGGGCCGTCCAACAGTTCTTC.

The chain uses TRBV5-1 and TRBJ1-1; 8 bases are shared with TRBD1. Germline CDR1 reads SGHRS; CDR2 reads YFSETQ. The J segment lost 5 bases and the V segment lost 1 base, leaving 4 bases of the junction unmatched. The CDR3 contains 14 residues. The CDR3: CASSLFRGQTEAFF. In DNA form, the CDR3 reads TGCGCCAGCAGCTTGTTCAGGGGGCAGACTGAAGCTTTCTTT.

The chain uses TRBV2 and TRBJ2-1; maybe TRBD1 (5 bases). Trimming left V 5 bases short and J 3 bases short, with 14 bases between. CDR3 length equals 15 residues. Germline V CDR1 and CDR2: SNHLY, FYNNEI. The CDR3 DNA follows: TGTGCCAGCAGTCAGGGTATGGAGTTCTACAATGAGCAGTTCTTC. Its protein is CASSQGMEFYNEQFF.